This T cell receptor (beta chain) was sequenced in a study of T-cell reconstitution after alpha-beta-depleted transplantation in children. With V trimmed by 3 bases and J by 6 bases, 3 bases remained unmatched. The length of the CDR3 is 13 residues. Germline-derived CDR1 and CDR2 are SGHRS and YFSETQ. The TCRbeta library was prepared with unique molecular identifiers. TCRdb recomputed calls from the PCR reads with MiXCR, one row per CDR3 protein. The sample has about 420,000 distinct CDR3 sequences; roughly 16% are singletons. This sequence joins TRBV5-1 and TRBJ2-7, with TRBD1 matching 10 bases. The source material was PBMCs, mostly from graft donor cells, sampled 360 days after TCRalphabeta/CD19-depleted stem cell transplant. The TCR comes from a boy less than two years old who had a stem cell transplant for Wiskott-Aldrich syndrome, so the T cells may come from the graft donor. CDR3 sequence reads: CASSWDRGGEQYF. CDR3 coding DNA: TGCGCCAGCAGCTGGGACAGGGGAGGCGAGCAGTACTTC.